This entry lists 16 T cell receptor beta chains sequenced from one sample in a study of T cell responses to AZD1222 COVID-19 vaccine. Method: immunoSEQ multiplex PCR; TCRdb's copy keeps in-frame clones and lacks some. The sample lists 25,000 to 30,000 clones; over 80% were seen once. Sequences were derived from peripheral blood, sampled 28 days after the second AZD1222 dose. The receptor set was obtained from an adult who received the AZD1222 COVID-19 vaccine.

This chain uses TRBV28 with TRBJ1-2, with TRBD1 identical over 11 bases. In germline, CDR1 is MDHEN, CDR2 SYDVKM. Trimming took 6 bases from V and 2 from J; bases not matched to a gene: 8. This CDR3 spans 16 amino acids. The chain's CDR3 is CASSPTGTGGNYGYTF. Written as DNA, the CDR3 is TGTGCCAGCAGCCCGACCGGGACAGGGGGGAACTATGGCTACACCTTC.

The chain employs TRBV4-3 and TRBJ2-3; D possibly corresponds to TRBD1 (5 bases). V was clipped by 0 bases and J by 2 bases, with 9 bases between them. This CDR3 has 15 amino acids. Per the germline V gene, CDR1 is LGHNA and CDR2 is YSLEER. CDR3 nucleotides: TGCGCCAGCAGCCAAGATAGACAGCACACAGATACGCAGTATTTT. It specifies CASSQDRQHTDTQYF.

The chain employs TRBV5-6 and TRBJ2-5, with a tentative D call TRBD1 (6 bases). Per the germline V gene, CDR1 is SGHDT and CDR2 is YYEEEE. The CDR3 has 14 residues. Trimming left V 4 bases short and J 1 base short, with 11 bases between. This CDR3 reads CASSPGQIQETQYF. Written as DNA, the CDR3 is TGTGCCAGCAGCCCCGGACAGATCCAAGAGACCCAGTACTTC.

This chain uses TRBV10-3 with TRBJ1-2, with TRBD1 matching over 7 bases. This CDR3 has 14 residues. The J segment lost 7 bases and the V segment lost 3 bases, leaving 8 bases of the junction unmatched. The germline V gene has CDR1 ENHRY and CDR2 SYGVKD. CDR3 coding DNA: TGTGCCATCAGTGACCCTGACAGGGATGCTGGCTACACCTTC. Amino acid sequence: CAISDPDRDAGYTF.

The CDR3 spells CASSQDTTEINTGELFF. For the CDR3, the DNA is TGTGCCAGCAGCCAAGATACGACCGAGATAAACACCGGGGAGCTGTTTTTT. The rearrangement uses TRBV3-1 (or the pseudogene TRBV3-2) and TRBJ2-2; D gene ambiguous. Trimming pared 0 bases from V and 2 bases from J, leaving 13 bases between. Germline CDR1 reads LGHDT; CDR2 reads YNNKEL (reference sequence). The CDR3 has 17 amino acids.

The chain links TRBV5-4 to TRBJ2-7; D assignment may be TRBD1 or TRBD2 (6 bases each). The CDR3 length is 15 residues. CDR1 SGHNT and CDR2 YYREEE come from the germline V gene (reference sequence). V gave up 1 base and J gave up 4 bases, with 15 bases separating them. CDR3 protein: CASSLRGPGRYEQYF. CDR3 bases: TGTGCCAGCAGCTTGCGGGGGCCGGGGAGGTACGAGCAGTACTTC.

CDR3 DNA: TGTGCCTGGAGATACCACCCGGGACAGGCCTCCTACGAGCAGTACTTC. Its translation: CAWRYHPGQASYEQYF. This sequence joins TRBV30 and TRBJ2-7; 8 nucleotides align to TRBD1. This CDR3 comprises 16 residues. Trimming cost V 3 bases and J 0 bases; bases outside gene matches: 10. CDR1 GTSNPN and CDR2 SVGIG come from the germline V gene (reference sequence).

The rearrangement links TRBV27 to TRBJ2-3; 8 bases match TRBD2. Germline V gene lookup returns CDR1 MNHEY and CDR2 SMNVEV (reference sequence). Trimming at V came to 8 bases and at J to 3 bases, leaving 13 bases not matched to a gene. The CDR3 contains 16 residues. CDR3 DNA sequence: TGTGCCAGCCACAATTCCGGCGGGAGGTCAACAGATACGCAGTATTTT. Translated: CASHNSGGRSTDTQYF.

DNA of the CDR3: TGTGCCAGCTCCCCGGGGACTAGCGGGAGGAGGACCGGGGAGCTGTTTTTT. Translating it yields CASSPGTSGRRTGELFF. The rearrangement joins TRBV27 to TRBJ2-2, with 15 nucleotides matching TRBD2. The V gene's germline CDR1 is MNHEY and CDR2 SMNVEV (reference sequence). Losses at the gene ends were 8 bases for V and 5 bases for J; bases not matched to a gene: 9. This CDR3 has 17 amino acids.

The rearrangement joins TRBV18 to TRBJ1-2; D gene uncertain. This CDR3 spans 12 amino acids. The germline CDR1 and CDR2 sequences are KGHSH and LQKENI. Trimming stripped 2 bases from V and 8 bases from J, with 9 bases between. CDR3: CASSPLSGGYTF. The CDR3 DNA sequence: TGTGCCAGCTCACCATTGTCGGGAGGCTACACCTTC.

This clone appeared a single time. V usage is TRBV28 and J usage is TRBJ1-5, with no clear D. Trimming shortened V by 6 bases and J by 0 bases, and 9 bases separated the two germline ends. The CDR3 length is 14 residues. Germline CDR1 and CDR2: MDHEN and SYDVKM. CDR3 protein: CASRSRYSNQPQHF. For the CDR3, the DNA is TGTGCCAGCAGGTCCAGGTATAGCAATCAGCCCCAGCATTTT.

The V call is TRBV7-2, the J call TRBJ2-1; D is tentatively TRBD1 or TRBD2 (5 bases each). Germline CDR1 reads SGHTA; CDR2 reads FQGNSA. The CDR3 is made up of 16 amino acids. V was clipped by 2 bases and J by 6 bases, with 17 bases between them. This CDR3 reads CASSLRGGTPSNEQFF. The CDR3 bases are TGTGCCAGCAGCTTAAGGGGTGGGACCCCTAGCAATGAGCAGTTCTTC.

CDR3 amino acids: CASSLRGSQNTEAFF. The CDR3 nucleotides are TGCGCCAGCAGCTTGCGGGGAAGCCAGAACACTGAAGCTTTCTTT. The chain couples TRBV5-1 to TRBJ1-1, with unresolved D. The germline gives CDR1 SGHRS, CDR2 YFSETQ. The ends were cut back, 1 base at V and 1 base at J, with 11 bases in the middle. This CDR3 comprises 15 residues.

The V and J genes are TRBV7-9 and TRBJ2-2, with 7 bases matching TRBD1. CDR1 and CDR2 from the germline V gene are SEHNR and FQNEAQ (reference sequence). This CDR3 is 14 amino acids long. Trimming cost V 2 bases and J 7 bases; bases outside gene matches: 4. The CDR3 is CASSLYRGGGELFF. The CDR3 coding sequence is TGTGCCAGCAGCTTATACAGGGGCGGCGGGGAGCTGTTTTTT.

This rearrangement joins TRBV28 to TRBJ1-5; D unresolved. This CDR3 is built from 13 residues. Germline V lookup: CDR1 MDHEN, CDR2 SYDVKM. The V gene lost 8 bases and the J gene lost 0 bases, with 8 bases spanning the gap. The CDR3 region has the DNA TGTGCCAGCCTTAGGGATAGCAATCAGCCCCAGCATTTT. It is translated as CASLRDSNQPQHF.

The gene calls are TRBV25-1 and TRBJ2-7; D may match TRBD1 or TRBD2 (5 bases each). This CDR3 has 14 residues. Germline V lookup: CDR1 MGHDK, CDR2 SYGVNS. V shed 6 bases and J shed 1 base, with 13 bases lying between them. This chain's CDR3 is CASSRGGGSYEQYF. In nucleotides, the CDR3 is TGTGCCAGCAGCCGAGGTGGGGGATCCTACGAGCAGTACTTC.